This is a list of T cell receptor beta chains from one sample in a study of OX40 agonist ivuxolimab in advanced cancers. Some clones are missing from TCRdb's copy, which holds only in-frame ones; the method was immunoSEQ multiplex PCR. The sample lists tens of thousands of clones, less than 90% occurring once. Specimen: CD4+ or CD8+ T cells sorted from blood, collected in a trial of the OX40 agonist ivuxolimab. These receptors all come from an adult with an advanced solid tumor such as melanoma, head and neck, liver or kidney cancer. Both conserved end residues are part of each CDR3. The order of the fields is clone size, D gene, CDR3 length, V gene, J gene, CDR3 protein, CDR3 DNA. A D gene is named only where the DNA matches it firmly. For some rows the clone size is stated as once, few or many, or as a class when expanded; others skip it.

once	TRBD1	12	TRBV10-3	TRBJ2-7	CAIRSPGGRQYF	TGTGCCATCAGATCCCCAGGGGGCCGCCAGTACTTC
.	TRBD1	15	TRBV19	TRBJ1-2	CASSFTGGSSYGYTF	TGTGCCAGTAGTTTCACAGGGGGCTCCTCCTATGGCTACACCTTC
once	.	14	TRBV7-2	TRBJ1-1	CASSSLVYLTEAFF	TGTGCCAGCAGCTCCCTAGTTTACCTGACTGAAGCTTTCTTT
.	.	13	TRBV4-3	TRBJ2-1	CASSVSGYNEQFF	TGCGCCAGCAGCGTTAGCGGTTACAATGAGCAGTTCTTC
.	.	16	TRBV6-5	TRBJ1-3	CASSYPTASSGNTIYF	TGTGCCAGCAGTTACCCGACAGCAAGCTCTGGAAACACCATATATTTT
few	.	15	TRBV15	TRBJ1-5	CATSRDPGIGQPQHF	TGTGCCACCAGCAGAGATCCCGGGATTGGTCAGCCCCAGCATTTT
.	TRBD1	15	TRBV30	TRBJ1-1	CAWRGQGKVGTEAFF	TGTGCCTGGAGGGGACAGGGGAAGGTGGGCACTGAAGCTTTCTTT
.	.	18	TRBV18	TRBJ1-1	CASSPITGTGTGNTEAFF	TGTGCCAGCTCACCCATCACGGGGACCGGGACGGGGAACACTGAAGCTTTCTTT
.	.	14	TRBV18	TRBJ2-5	CASSRRQPQETQYF	TGTGCCAGCTCACGTAGACAGCCCCAAGAGACCCAGTACTTC
.	.	11	TRBV27	TRBJ2-1	CASSFLLEQFF	TGTGCCAGCAGTTTCCTACTAGAGCAGTTCTTC
.	.	13	TRBV15	TRBJ2-7	CATSREPLDEQYF	TGTGCCACCAGCAGAGAGCCCCTTGACGAGCAGTACTTC
.	.	11	TRBV20-1	TRBJ1-1	CSARRNTEAFF	TGCAGTGCTAGACGGAACACTGAAGCTTTCTTT
.	.	13	TRBV11-2	TRBJ1-1	CASSLSQGNEAFF	TGTGCCAGCAGCTTAAGCCAGGGCAATGAAGCTTTCTTT
.	.	13	TRBV5-5	TRBJ1-2	CASSYRTNYGYTF	TGTGCCAGCAGCTACCGGACTAACTATGGCTACACCTTC
medium-sized	.	14	TRBV4-2	TRBJ1-4	CASSQGRDTQKLFF	TGTGCCAGCAGCCAAGGCCGGGACACTCAAAAACTGTTTTTT
.	TRBD2	16	TRBV9	TRBJ2-1	CASSRWGTSVNNEQFF	TGTGCCAGCAGCCGTTGGGGGACTAGCGTAAACAATGAGCAGTTCTTC
.	.	9	TRBV29-1	TRBJ1-1	CSVGTEAFF	TGCAGCGTTGGGACTGAAGCTTTCTTT
.	.	17	TRBV4-1	TRBJ1-4	CASSQDGTETDLEKLFF	TGCGCCAGCAGCCAAGATGGAACCGAGACGGATCTTGAAAAACTGTTTTTT
once	.	13	TRBV6-5	TRBJ1-2	CASSYGSVDGYTF	TGTGCCAGCAGTTACGGGAGCGTGGATGGCTACACCTTC
.	.	17	TRBV7-9	TRBJ2-3	CASSLDVRVTSTDTQYF	TGTGCCAGCAGCTTAGACGTGCGGGTAACAAGCACAGATACGCAGTATTTT
.	.	13	TRBV27	TRBJ1-2	CASSLSFNNGYTF	TGTGCCAGCAGTTTATCGTTTAATAATGGCTACACCTTC
.	TRBD1	16	TRBV4-3	TRBJ1-1	CASSQVEGASLTEAFF	TGCGCCAGCAGCCAAGTCGAGGGGGCCAGCTTGACTGAAGCTTTCTTT
.	.	14	TRBV11-2	TRBJ1-1	CASSAPRGKGGAFF	TGTGCCAGCAGCGCCCCGAGGGGGAAAGGAGGAGCTTTCTTT
.	TRBD1	14	TRBV18	TRBJ1-1	CASSPWGQGAEAFF	TGTGCCAGCTCACCATGGGGACAGGGGGCAGAAGCTTTCTTT
.	.	13	TRBV4-1	TRBJ1-2	CASSQETVYGYTF	TGCGCCAGCAGCCAAGAGACGGTGTATGGCTACACCTTC
.	.	15	TRBV7-2	TRBJ2-4	CASSLGGFAKNIQYF	TGTGCCAGCAGCTTGGGGGGCTTTGCCAAAAACATTCAGTACTTC
once	.	11	TRBV5-1	TRBJ2-5	CASSEKGTQYF	TGCGCCAGCAGCGAGAAGGGGACCCAGTACTTC
.	TRBD1	15	TRBV30	TRBJ1-5	CAWSLRDRQNQPQHF	TGTGCCTGGAGTCTCCGGGACAGACAAAATCAGCCCCAGCATTTT
.	TRBD1	14	TRBV28	TRBJ1-1	CASTWTGGWGEAFF	TGTGCCAGCACCTGGACAGGCGGTTGGGGTGAAGCTTTCTTT
.	.	12	TRBV19	TRBJ2-2	CASRPFREELFF	TGTGCCAGTCGCCCTTTCCGGGAGGAGCTGTTTTTT
.	TRBD1	16	TRBV6-5	TRBJ2-5	CASSYGQTGGIETQYF	TGTGCCAGCAGTTATGGTCAGACAGGGGGCATAGAGACCCAGTACTTC
.	.	12	TRBV5-6	TRBJ2-7	CASLAANHEQYF	TGTGCCAGCTTGGCGGCTAATCACGAGCAGTACTTC
.	TRBD2	14	TRBV25-1	TRBJ2-1	CASSSSGGYNEQFF	TGTGCCAGCAGTTCGAGCGGGGGCTACAATGAGCAGTTCTTC
.	.	13	TRBV29-1	TRBJ1-2	CSVARVANYGYTF	TGCAGCGTTGCAAGGGTCGCTAACTATGGCTACACCTTC
once	TRBD2	15	TRBV25-1	TRBJ2-2	CASSDSSGHTGELFF	TGTGCCAGCAGTGATTCTAGCGGGCACACCGGGGAGCTGTTTTTT
.	TRBD1	16	TRBV29-1	TRBJ2-7	CSARRGPGQGPYEQYF	TGCAGCGCCCGGAGAGGGCCGGGACAGGGACCCTACGAGCAGTACTTC
.	.	14	TRBV4-2	TRBJ1-1	CASSESDRASEAFF	TGTGCCAGCAGCGAGTCGGACCGCGCCTCGGAAGCTTTCTTT
.	.	14	TRBV6-1	TRBJ1-1	CASSLGAGNTEAFF	TGTGCCAGCAGCCTCGGGGCCGGAAACACTGAAGCTTTCTTT
.	.	14	TRBV10-3	TRBJ2-1	CAIRVATSYNEQFF	TGTGCCATCAGGGTAGCGACCTCCTACAATGAGCAGTTCTTC
.	.	11	TRBV20-1	TRBJ2-7	CSAGSGYEQYF	TGCAGTGCCGGGAGCGGGTACGAGCAGTACTTC
once	.	13	TRBV7-3	TRBJ2-7	CASSLRQDHEQYF	TGTGCCAGCAGCTTAAGGCAGGACCACGAGCAGTACTTC
.	.	15	TRBV11-1	TRBJ1-1	CASRRHREVNTEAFF	TGTGCCAGCAGGCGACACAGGGAGGTAAACACTGAAGCTTTCTTT